Following are 23 T cell receptor beta chains from one sample sequenced in a study of T and B cells in COVID-19 patients. Each TRB amplification used about 250-550 ng of genomic DNA from blood. BIOMED2 TRB-A/B primer pools were used in multiplex TRB PCR. TCRdb re-called the multiplex PCR reads through MiXCR, storing one row per CDR3 protein. The table shows around 6,400 distinct CDR3 sequences, with about a quarter occurring only once. Sequencing was carried out using blood. The receptors here all came from a human donor with active COVID-19.

The J gene is TRBJ2-7, the V gene TRBV6-5; 9 bases line up with TRBD1. Germline lookup yields CDR1 MNHEY and CDR2 SVGAGI. J lost 2 bases, V lost 6 bases, and 8 bases had no gene match. There are 15 residues in the CDR3. The CDR3 spells CASRGPGQGTYEQYF. The DNA for the CDR3 is TGTGCCAGCAGGGGGCCGGGACAGGGAACCTACGAGCAGTACTTC.

The chain joins TRBV9 to TRBJ1-6; 7 bases fit TRBD1. The V segment lost 4 bases and the J segment 0 bases; nucleotides outside the gene matches: 4. CDR1 and CDR2 from the germline V gene are SGDLS and YYNGEE. The CDR3 is 16 residues long. The CDR3 is CASSLQGNSYNSPLHF. In DNA, the CDR3 is TGTGCCAGCAGCTTACAGGGGAACTCCTATAATTCACCCCTCCACTTT.

This clonotype counts as medium-sized. The V call is TRBV14, the J call TRBJ2-3; D uncertain. The V end was cut by 4 bases, the J end by 2 bases, with 7 bases between. CDR1 SGHDN and CDR2 FVKESK come from the germline V gene. The CDR3 runs to 13 residues. CDR3 DNA: TGTGCCAGCAGCCGCCGACTCACAGATACGCAGTATTTT. Translating gives CASSRRLTDTQYF.

In the case of this clonotype: Sequence at one end of the junction differs from germline and may be a read error. The V call is TRBV5-5, the J call TRBJ1-2, with TRBD1 identical over 8 bases. There are 14 residues in the CDR3. Germline V gene sequence: CDR1 SGHKS, CDR2 YYEKEE (reference sequence). CDR3 amino acids: CASKQQGANYGYTF. The CDR3 region has the DNA TGCGCCAGCAAGCAACAGGGGGCTAACTATGGCTACACCTTC.

The chain couples TRBV6-5 to TRBJ1-2; 8 nucleotides agree with TRBD1. CDR1 and CDR2 from the germline V gene are MNHEY and SVGAGI. After removal of 6 bases from V and 3 bases from J, the junction contained 6 bases not matched to a gene. The CDR3 runs to 14 residues. CDR3 loop: CASSPDRAHYGYTF. The CDR3 nucleotides read TGTGCCAGCAGCCCGGACAGGGCTCACTATGGCTACACCTTC.

This clonotype counts as large. The genes are TRBV29-1 and TRBJ2-2; weak D call: TRBD1 (5 bases). This CDR3 has 12 residues. In germline, CDR1 is SQVTM, CDR2 ANQGSEA. Trimming pared 3 bases from V and 6 bases from J, leaving 8 bases between. CDR3 DNA: TGCAGCGTTGATCAGGGTTCCGGGGAGCTGTTTTTT. Its translation is CSVDQGSGELFF.

The chain recombines TRBV19 with TRBJ1-4; TRBD1 might be the D (5 bases). Germline V CDR1 and CDR2: LNHDA, SQIVND (reference sequence). The V end was cut by 6 bases, the J end by 2 bases, with 16 bases between. The CDR3 totals 16 residues. The CDR3 nucleotides read TGTGCCAGTAGCCCCGACCGGGACGGTACTAATGAAAAACTGTTTTTT. Translation: CASSPDRDGTNEKLFF.

Judged by abundance, this clonotype is medium-sized. The chain employs TRBV27 and TRBJ2-2, with 12 bases that match TRBD1. The CDR3 is made up of 16 amino acids. J gave up 7 bases and V 6 bases, and 9 bases lay outside the gene matches. Per the germline V gene, CDR1 is MNHEY and CDR2 is SMNVEV (reference sequence). The CDR3 protein is CASRHIGTGGLGELFF. The CDR3 bases are TGTGCCAGCAGGCATATCGGGACAGGGGGCCTCGGGGAGCTGTTTTTT.

The gene calls are TRBV6-5 and TRBJ2-5, with TRBD2 matching over 11 bases. Germline lookup yields CDR1 MNHEY and CDR2 SVGAGI. Germline trimming cut 10 bases from V and 5 bases from J; bases unmatched to any gene: 15. The length of the CDR3 is 16 residues. The CDR3 is CANSTSLAGVRETQYF. In nucleotides, the CDR3 is TGTGCCAACAGCACGTCACTAGCGGGGGTCCGTGAGACCCAGTACTTC.

With regard to this clonotype: Compared with germline, one end of the junction differs, possibly owing to a read error. CDR3: CDSSPSGSSSYNEQFF. CDR3 in DNA: TGTGACAGCAGCCCCTCCGGCTCAAGCTCCTACAATGAGCAGTTCTTC. V usage is TRBV7-2 and J usage is TRBJ2-1, with unresolved D. The CDR3 consists of 16 residues. The germline V gene has CDR1 SGHTA and CDR2 FQGNSA.

Turning to this clonotype: One end of the junction is discordant with germline, which a read error may explain. The chain carries TRBV19 and TRBJ2-6; 10 bases are a match to TRBD1. The germline V gene has CDR1 LNHDA and CDR2 SQIVND (reference sequence). This CDR3 region has 12 residues. The CDR3 loop reads CASGQGGNVLTF. CDR3 in DNA: TGTGCCAGTGGACAGGGGGGCAACGTCCTGACTTTC.

Relative to its sample, this clonotype is medium-sized. The chain links TRBV6-5 to TRBJ2-3; no clear D gene. V was trimmed by 4 bases and J by 4 bases, leaving 12 bases between them. Germline assignment: CDR1 MNHEY and CDR2 SVGAGI. The CDR3 loop spans 14 amino acids. The CDR3 protein is CASSLVSQSDTQYF. The CDR3 nucleotides read TGTGCCAGCAGTTTGGTCAGCCAGTCAGATACGCAGTATTTT.

Note on this clonotype: A much larger clone lies one base from this, so it may be a read error. This chain joins TRBV19 and TRBJ1-2; D is unclear. This CDR3 contains 13 residues. V dropped 4 bases and J dropped 8 bases, with 14 bases sitting between them. Germline V lookup: CDR1 LNHDA, CDR2 SQIVND (reference sequence). CDR3 loop: CASSTDGVGGYTF. As DNA, the CDR3 is TGTGCCAGTAGTACCGACGGGGTTGGCGGCTACACCTTC.

Relative to its sample, this clonotype is medium-sized. A junction boundary mismatches the germline segment, possibly from a read error. The chain links TRBV30 to TRBJ2-1; D not resolved. Germline V gene data show CDR1 as GTSNPN and CDR2 as SVGIG (reference sequence). The CDR3 has 11 residues. The CDR3 loop reads CAWSPYTEQFF. The CDR3 DNA sequence: TGTGCCTGGAGTCCTTACACTGAGCAGTTCTTC.

This clonotype is medium-sized within its sample. J is TRBJ1-6 and V is TRBV27, with D unresolved. The V end was cut by 5 bases, the J end by 0 bases, with 5 bases between. CDR1 and CDR2 (germline): MNHEY, SMNVEV (reference sequence). The length of the CDR3 is 14 residues. The CDR3 reads CASSQSSYNSPLHF. The CDR3 bases are TGTGCCAGCAGTCAGAGCTCCTATAATTCACCCCTCCACTTT.

In its sample, this clonotype was seen a few times. V and J are TRBV5-4 and TRBJ1-2; D unclear. The germline V gene encodes CDR1 SGHNT and CDR2 YYREEE (reference sequence). Trimming shortened V by 4 bases and J by 1 base, and 11 bases separated the two germline ends. The CDR3 extends over 14 amino acids. This CDR3 reads CASSPETDNYGYTF. DNA of the CDR3: TGTGCCAGCAGCCCAGAGACGGATAACTATGGCTACACCTTC. The full variable domain, in which reference TRBV5-4 and TRBJ1-2 provide the parts outside the CDR3, is ETGVTQSPTHLIKTRGQQVTLRCSSQSGHNTVSWYQQALGQGPQFIFQYYREEENGRGNFPPRFSGLQFPNYSSELNVNALELDDSALYLCASSPETDNYGYTFGSGTRLTVV.

The rearrangement uses TRBV20-1 and TRBJ1-2; D unresolved. Trimming shortened V by 4 bases and J by 4 bases, and 10 bases separated the two germline ends. The CDR3 spans 12 residues. Per the germline V gene, CDR1 is DFQATT and CDR2 is SNEGSKA (reference sequence). CDR3 residues: CSANPDRYGYTF. CDR3 coding DNA: TGCAGTGCTAATCCGGACCGCTATGGCTACACCTTC.

V gene TRBV24-1 combines with J gene TRBJ1-2; D is ambiguous. The CDR3 loop spans 14 amino acids. The germline V gene has CDR1 KGHDR and CDR2 SFDVKD. Trimming pared 3 bases from V and 8 bases from J, leaving 15 bases between. CDR3 DNA sequence: TGTGCCACCAGTGATCCCCCCTCAACGGAGGGCTACACCTTC. Protein sequence: CATSDPPSTEGYTF.

This clonotype is medium-sized by share. The chain carries TRBV18 and TRBJ1-2; 7 bases are shared with TRBD1. There are 16 residues in the CDR3. J lost 5 bases, V lost 1 base, and 10 bases had no gene match. The germline V gene encodes CDR1 KGHSH and CDR2 LQKENI. The CDR3 DNA is TGTGCCAGCTCACCACGCAATAACCGGGACAGTTATGGCTACACCTTC. It is translated as CASSPRNNRDSYGYTF.

This clonotype was picked up a small number of times. This chain links TRBV7-2 with TRBJ1-2; D is ambiguous. V dropped 1 base and J dropped 0 bases, with 9 bases sitting between them. This CDR3 comprises 15 residues. From germline, CDR1 is SGHTA and CDR2 FQGNSA. For the CDR3, the DNA is TGTGCCAGCAGCTTAGTGCCCGTAACTAACTATGGCTACACCTTC. Translating gives CASSLVPVTNYGYTF. Full variable domain (rest looked up from reference TRBV7-2 and TRBJ1-2): GAGVSQSPSNKVTEKGKDVELRCDPISGHTALYWYRQSLGQGLEFLIYFQGNSAPDKSGLPSDRFSAERTGGSVSTLTIQRTQQEDSAVYLCASSLVPVTNYGYTFGSGTRLTVV.

This clonotype was seen more than once but under ten times. The CDR3: CASSLTQGPWDTQYF. The CDR3 nucleotides read TGTGCCAGCAGCTTGACACAGGGCCCTTGGGATACGCAGTATTTT. V and J are TRBV5-7 and TRBJ2-3; D is perhaps TRBD1 (6 bases). TRBV5-7 is placed among ORFs of uncertain function. Trimming cost V 1 base and J 6 bases, with 15 bases left between them. This CDR3 is built from 15 residues.

The gene calls are TRBV5-1 and TRBJ1-2; perhaps TRBD1 as D (6 bases). Germline V gene lookup returns CDR1 SGHRS and CDR2 YFSETQ. The CDR3 runs to 15 residues. Deletions cut 4 bases from V and 1 base from J, with 14 bases between. In nucleotides, the CDR3 is TGCGCCAGCAGCCCGGGTGCAGGGGATAACTATGGCTACACCTTC. It specifies CASSPGAGDNYGYTF.

By frequency in the sample, this clonotype is medium-sized. The chain employs TRBV15 and TRBJ1-5, with D perhaps TRBD1 (5 bases). V lost 5 bases to trimming and J lost 6 bases, with 11 bases between them. From germline, CDR1 is LNHNV and CDR2 YYDKDF (reference sequence). The CDR3 is 13 amino acids. CDR3 nucleotide sequence: TGTGCCACCAGCGGGCAGGGTGCTCAGCCCCAGCATTTT. Encoded protein: CATSGQGAQPQHF.